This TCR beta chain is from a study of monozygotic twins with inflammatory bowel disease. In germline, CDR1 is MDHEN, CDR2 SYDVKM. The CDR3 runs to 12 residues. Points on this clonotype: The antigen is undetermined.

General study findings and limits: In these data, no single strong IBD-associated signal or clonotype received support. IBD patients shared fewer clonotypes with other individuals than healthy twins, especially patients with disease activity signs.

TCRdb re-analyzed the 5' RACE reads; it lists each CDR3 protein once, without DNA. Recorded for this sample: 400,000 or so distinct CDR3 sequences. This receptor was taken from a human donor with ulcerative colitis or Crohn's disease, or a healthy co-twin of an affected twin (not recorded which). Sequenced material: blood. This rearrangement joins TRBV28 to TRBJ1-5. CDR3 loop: CASTRGGQPQHF.